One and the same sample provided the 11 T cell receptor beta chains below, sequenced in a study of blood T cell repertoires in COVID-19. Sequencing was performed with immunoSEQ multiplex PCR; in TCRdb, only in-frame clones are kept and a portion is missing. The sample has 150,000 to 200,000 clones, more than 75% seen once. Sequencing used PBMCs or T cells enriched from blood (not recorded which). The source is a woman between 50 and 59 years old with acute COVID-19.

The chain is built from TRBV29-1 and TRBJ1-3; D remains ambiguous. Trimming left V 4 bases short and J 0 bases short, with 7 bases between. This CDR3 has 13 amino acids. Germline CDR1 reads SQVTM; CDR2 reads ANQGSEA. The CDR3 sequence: CSVVSLSGNTIYF. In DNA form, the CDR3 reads TGCAGCGTTGTCAGTCTCTCTGGAAACACCATATATTTT. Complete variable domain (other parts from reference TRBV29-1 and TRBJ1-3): SAVISQKPSRDICQRGTSLTIQCQVDSQVTMMFWYRQQPGQSLTLIATANQGSEATYESGFVIDKFPISRPNLTFSTLTVSNMSPEDSSIYLCSVVSLSGNTIYFGEGSWLTVV.

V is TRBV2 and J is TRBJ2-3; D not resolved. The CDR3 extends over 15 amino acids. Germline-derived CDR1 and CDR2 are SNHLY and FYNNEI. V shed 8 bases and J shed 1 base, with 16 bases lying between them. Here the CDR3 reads CASATRQARTDTQYF. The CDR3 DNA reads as TGTGCCAGCGCGACGCGGCAAGCGCGCACAGATACGCAGTATTTT.

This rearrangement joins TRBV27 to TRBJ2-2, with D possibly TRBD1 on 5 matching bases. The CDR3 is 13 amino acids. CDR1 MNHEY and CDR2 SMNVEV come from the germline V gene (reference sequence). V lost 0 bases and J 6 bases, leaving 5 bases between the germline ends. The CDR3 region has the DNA TGTGCCAGCAGTTTATCGACAGCCGGGGAGCTGTTTTTT. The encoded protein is CASSLSTAGELFF.

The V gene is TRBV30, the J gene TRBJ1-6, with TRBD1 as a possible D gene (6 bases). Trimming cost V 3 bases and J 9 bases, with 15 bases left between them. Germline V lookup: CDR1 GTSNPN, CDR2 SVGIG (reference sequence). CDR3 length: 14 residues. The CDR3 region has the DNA TGTGCCTGGAGCCTAGGGGGAAGTGGTTCACCCCTCCACTTT. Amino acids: CAWSLGGSGSPLHF.

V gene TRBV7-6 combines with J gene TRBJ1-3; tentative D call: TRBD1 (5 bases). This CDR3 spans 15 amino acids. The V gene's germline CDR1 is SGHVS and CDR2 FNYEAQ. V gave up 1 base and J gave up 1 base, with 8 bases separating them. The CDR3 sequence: CASSLGGGSGNTIYF. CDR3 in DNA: TGTGCCAGCAGCTTAGGTGGGGGGTCTGGAAACACCATATATTTT.

The CDR3 nucleotides read TGTGCCAGCAGTTCCGGGACAGGGTTTTTCTACGAGCAGTACGTC. It codes for CASSSGTGFFYEQYV. The chain combines TRBV6-5 with TRBJ2-7, with 9 bases lining up with TRBD1. Germline V gives CDR1 MNHEY, CDR2 SVGAGI. V gave up 4 bases and J gave up 3 bases; unmatched junction bases: 7. The CDR3 runs 15 residues.

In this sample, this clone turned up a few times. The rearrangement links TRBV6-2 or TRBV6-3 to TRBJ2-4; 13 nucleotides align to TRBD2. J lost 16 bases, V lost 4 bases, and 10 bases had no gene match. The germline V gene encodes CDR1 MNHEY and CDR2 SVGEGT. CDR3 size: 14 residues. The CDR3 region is CASSSHRLAGGPYF. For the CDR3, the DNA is TGTGCCAGCAGTTCCCACCGACTAGCGGGGGGCCCCTACTTC.

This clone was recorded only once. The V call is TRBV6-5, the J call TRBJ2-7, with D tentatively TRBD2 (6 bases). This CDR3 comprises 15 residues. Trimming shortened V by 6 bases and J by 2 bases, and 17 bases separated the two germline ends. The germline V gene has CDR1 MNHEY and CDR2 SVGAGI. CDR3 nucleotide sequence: TGTGCCAGCAGAGAGCGGCGGGAAGGAGCCTACGAGCAGTACGTC. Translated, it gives CASRERREGAYEQYV.

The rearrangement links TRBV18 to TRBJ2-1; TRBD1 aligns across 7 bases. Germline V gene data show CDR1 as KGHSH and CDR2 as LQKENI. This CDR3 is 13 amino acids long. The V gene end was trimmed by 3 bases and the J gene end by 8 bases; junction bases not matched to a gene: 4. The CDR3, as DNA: TGTGCCAGCTCACCGACAGGGCCCGATGAGCAGTTCTTC. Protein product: CASSPTGPDEQFF. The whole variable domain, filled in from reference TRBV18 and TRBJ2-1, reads NAGVMQNPRHLVRRRGQEARLRCSPMKGHSHVYWYRQLPEEGLKFMVYLQKENIIDESGMPKERFSAEFPKEGPSILRIQQVVRGDSAAYFCASSPTGPDEQFFGPGTRLTVL.

CDR3: CASRVEGHGNQPQHF. CDR3 coding DNA: TGTGCCAGCAGGGTGGAGGGTCACGGCAATCAGCCCCAGCATTTT. The genes are TRBV2 and TRBJ1-5; D gene unclear. In germline, CDR1 is SNHLY, CDR2 FYNNEI. V lost 6 bases and J 2 bases, leaving 14 bases between the germline ends. The CDR3 is 15 amino acids.

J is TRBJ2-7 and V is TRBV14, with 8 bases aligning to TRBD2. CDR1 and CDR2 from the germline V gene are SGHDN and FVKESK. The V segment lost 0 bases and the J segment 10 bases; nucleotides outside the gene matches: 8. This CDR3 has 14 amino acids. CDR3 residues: CASSQESLAGKQYV. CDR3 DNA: TGTGCCAGCAGCCAAGAATCCTTAGCGGGGAAACAGTACGTC.